The clone carrying this T cell receptor (beta chain) showed up just a few times. Its antigen is not known. This sample was included in a study of T-cell memory formation after mild COVID-19. Study-wide results and limits: The SARS-CoV-2 specificity of second-wave clones reaching peak at day 37 remained unverified.

Germline CDR1 and CDR2: SNHLY and FYNNEI. The CDR3 has 17 residues. Trimming removed 4 bases from V and 2 bases from J, with 19 bases in between. TCRdb passed the 5' RACE reads through MiXCR, listing each CDR3 protein once. The sample contains about 340,000 distinct CDR3 sequences, roughly 20% of which appear only once. This chain connects TRBV2 to TRBJ2-3; no reliable D call. Sequencing input: PBMCs or a T cell subset sorted from them (not recorded which). The TCR comes from an adult woman who had mild COVID-19 (a few samples of this study predate the infection). Cell type and time point are not known. Written as DNA, the CDR3 is TGTGCCAGCAGTGTTCACGCTAACTCTTTTTCCACAGATACGCAGTATTTT. It encodes CASSVHANSFSTDTQYF.